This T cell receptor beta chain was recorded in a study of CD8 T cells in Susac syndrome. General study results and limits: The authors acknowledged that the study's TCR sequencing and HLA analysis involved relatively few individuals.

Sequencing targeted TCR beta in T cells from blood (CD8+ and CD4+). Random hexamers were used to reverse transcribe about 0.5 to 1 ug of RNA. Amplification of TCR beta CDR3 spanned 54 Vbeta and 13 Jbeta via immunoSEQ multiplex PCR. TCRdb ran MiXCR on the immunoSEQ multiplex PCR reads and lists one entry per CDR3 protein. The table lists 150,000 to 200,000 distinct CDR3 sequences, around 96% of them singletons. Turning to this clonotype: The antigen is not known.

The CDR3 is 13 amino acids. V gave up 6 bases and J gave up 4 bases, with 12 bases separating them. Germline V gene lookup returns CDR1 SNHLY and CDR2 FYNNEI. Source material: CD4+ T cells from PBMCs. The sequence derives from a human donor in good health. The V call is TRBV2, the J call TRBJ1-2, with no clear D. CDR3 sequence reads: CASSEPQSYGYTF. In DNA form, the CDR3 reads TGTGCCAGCAGCGAGCCGCAATCCTATGGCTACACCTTC. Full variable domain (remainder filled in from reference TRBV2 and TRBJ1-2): EPEVTQTPSHQVTQMGQEVILRCVPISNHLYFYWYRQILGQKVEFLVSFYNNEISEKSEIFDDQFSVERPDGSNFTLKIRSTKLEDSAMYFCASSEPQSYGYTFGSGTRLTVV.